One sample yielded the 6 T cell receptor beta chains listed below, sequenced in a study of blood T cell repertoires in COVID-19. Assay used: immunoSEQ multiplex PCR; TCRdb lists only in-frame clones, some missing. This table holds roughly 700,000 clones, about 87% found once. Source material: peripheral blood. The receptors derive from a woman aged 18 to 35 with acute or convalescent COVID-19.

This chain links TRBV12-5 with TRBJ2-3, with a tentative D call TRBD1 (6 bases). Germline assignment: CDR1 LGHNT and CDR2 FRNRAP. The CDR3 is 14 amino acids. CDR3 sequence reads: CARVGAVCTDTQYF. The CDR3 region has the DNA TGTGCCAGGGTGGGGGCAGTTTGCACAGATACGCAGTATTTT.

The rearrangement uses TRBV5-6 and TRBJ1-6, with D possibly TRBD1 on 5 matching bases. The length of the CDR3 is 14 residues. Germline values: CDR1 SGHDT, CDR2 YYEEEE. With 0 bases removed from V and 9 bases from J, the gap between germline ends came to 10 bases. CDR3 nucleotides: TGTGCCAGCAGCTTGGGGGGGGATCTTTCACCCCTCCACTTT. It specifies CASSLGGDLSPLHF.

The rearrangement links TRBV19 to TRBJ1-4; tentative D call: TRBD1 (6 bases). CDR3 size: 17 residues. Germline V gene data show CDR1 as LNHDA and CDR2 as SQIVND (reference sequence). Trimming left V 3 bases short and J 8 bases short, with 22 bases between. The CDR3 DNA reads TGTGCCAGTAGTATGAAGGGACGGGGGGCCCTTGGGGAAAAACTGTTTTTT. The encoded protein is CASSMKGRGALGEKLFF.

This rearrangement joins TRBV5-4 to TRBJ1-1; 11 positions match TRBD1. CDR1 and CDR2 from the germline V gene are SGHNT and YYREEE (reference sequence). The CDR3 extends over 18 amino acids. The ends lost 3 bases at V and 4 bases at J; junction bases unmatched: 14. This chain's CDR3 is CASSSATGTGGWGTEAFF. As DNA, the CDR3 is TGTGCCAGCAGCTCCGCTACCGGGACAGGGGGATGGGGCACTGAAGCTTTCTTT.

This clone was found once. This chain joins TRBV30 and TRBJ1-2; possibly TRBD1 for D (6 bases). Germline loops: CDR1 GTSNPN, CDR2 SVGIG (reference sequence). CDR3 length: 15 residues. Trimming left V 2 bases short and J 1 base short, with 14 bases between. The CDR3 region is CAWSIRQADNYGYTF. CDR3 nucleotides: TGTGCCTGGAGTATCCGACAGGCCGATAACTATGGCTACACCTTC.

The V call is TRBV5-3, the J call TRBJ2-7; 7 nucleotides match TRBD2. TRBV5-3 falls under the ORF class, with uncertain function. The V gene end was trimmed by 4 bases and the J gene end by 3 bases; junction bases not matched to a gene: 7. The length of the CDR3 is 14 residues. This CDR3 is CARSRGDSYYEQYF. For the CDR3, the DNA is TGTGCCAGAAGCCGGGGGGACTCCTACTACGAGCAGTACTTC.